This paragraph covers one TCR beta chain sequence. The sample belongs to a study of blood T cell repertoires in COVID-19. About the study: Sample material is recorded as cDNA or gDNA derived from T cells, B-cell-depleted T cells, or PBMCs.

CDR1 is MDHEN and CDR2 is SYDVKM in the germline V gene. Trimming took off 4 bases at V and 4 bases at J, with 17 bases between the two ends. The CDR3 covers 16 residues. Here immunoSEQ multiplex PCR was the method, and the copy in TCRdb shows in-frame clones only, minus some. The table lists hundreds of thousands of clones, over 75% of them singletons. All recovered Cohort 3 donors got two negative PCRs, got clearance, or saw symptom resolution. The chain couples TRBV28 to TRBJ1-5; D possibly corresponds to TRBD1 (5 bases). The sequenced sample was PBMCs or T cells enriched from blood (not recorded which). This receptor was obtained from a woman between 35 and 50 years old who had recovered from COVID-19. The CDR3, as DNA: TGTGCCAGCAGTTCGGAGGGGCCCCTTGGAAATCAGCCCCAGCATTTT. Translated, it gives CASSSEGPLGNQPQHF.